This entry describes one T cell receptor (beta chain). The antigen is unknown. Germline DNA was also extracted, and blood RNA derived from unsorted whole blood. This record belongs to a study of tumor-infiltrating lymphocytes in primary liver carcinoma. V was shortened by 0 bases and J by 16 bases, with 22 bases between the two germline ends. Looked up from germline, CDR1 is MNHEY and CDR2 is SVGAGI. CDR3 length: 15 residues. With a constant-region primer, TCR beta cDNA was made from 500 ng of total RNA. Three nested multiplex PCR rounds, a slightly modified ARM-PCR, produced the libraries for TCR beta. The first two PCR rounds, approximately 10 cycles each, used TRBV1-TRBV30 forward primers and a C-beta reverse primer. TCRdb re-called the multiplex PCR reads through MiXCR, storing one row per CDR3 protein. The sample has about 330,000 distinct CDR3 sequences; about 65% are singletons. Study-wide points: The difference in top-250-clone fraction between tumors and blood was significant, favoring tumors (p = 0.039). Pairs of tumor regions overlapped more than tumor-adjacent and tumor-blood pairs did.

The clonotype was recovered from a man aged 35 to 55 with primary liver carcinoma and hepatitis B virus infection. V is TRBV6-5 and J is TRBJ1-5; possible D gene TRBD1, 5 bases. Specimen: peripheral blood. DNA for the CDR3: TGTGCCAGCAGTTACTCGTGGGGGGGAGATCAGCGCCAACATTTT. Residues: CASSYSWGGDQRQHF.